The 12 T cell receptor beta chains below were found in one sample sequenced in a study of Ad26.COV2.S vaccination and SARS-CoV-2 variants. Assay used: immunoSEQ multiplex PCR; TCRdb lists only in-frame clones, some missing. The sample contains about 350,000 clones, approximately 90% of which appear only once. Sample treatment: 19 received Ad26.COV2.S at low or high dose, single or two shots; about five received placebo; per-sample allocation not given. The study sampled participants on day 63 after the first vaccine or placebo injection. Here the sequenced sample was peripheral blood, taken in a trial of Ad26.COV2.S vaccine versus placebo. These receptors were collected from a person aged 18-65 years who received the Ad26.COV2.S COVID-19 vaccine or a placebo.

About this clone: This sample also contains other DNA sequences that code for the same CDR3. The genes are TRBV6-5 and TRBJ2-2; D gene uncertain. The CDR3 length is 11 residues. Trimming took 5 bases from V and 5 from J, leaving 3 bases between them. CDR1 and CDR2 from the germline V gene are MNHEY and SVGAGI. The DNA of the CDR3 is TGTGCCAGCAGTCGAACCGGGGAGCTGTTTTTT. Protein: CASSRTGELFF.

This CDR3 reads CASSPIPGHYTGELFF. The CDR3 DNA is TGTGCCAGCAGCCCTATACCGGGACACTACACCGGGGAGCTGTTTTTT. The chain uses TRBV14 and TRBJ2-2, with D possibly matching TRBD1 (6 bases). CDR3 size: 16 residues. Deletions cut 4 bases from V and 3 bases from J, with 15 bases between. Germline V gene sequence: CDR1 SGHDN, CDR2 FVKESK. The variable domain in full, with the rest retrieved from reference TRBV14 and TRBJ2-2, is EAGVTQFPSHSVIEKGQTVTLRCDPISGHDNLYWYRRVMGKEIKFLLHFVKESKQDESGMPNNRFLAERTGGTYSTLKVQPAELEDSGVYFCASSPIPGHYTGELFFGEGSRLTVL.

V and J are TRBV7-6 and TRBJ2-7, with 8 bases matching TRBD2. Per the germline V gene, CDR1 is SGHVS and CDR2 is FNYEAQ. CDR3 size: 16 residues. The trim removed 5 bases at V and 2 bases at J, leaving 11 bases unmatched. CDR3 amino acids: CASSPKVAGKAYEQYF. The CDR3 DNA reads as TGTGCCAGCAGCCCGAAGGTAGCGGGGAAAGCCTACGAGCAGTACTTC.

The chain recombines TRBV6-2 or TRBV6-3 with TRBJ2-7, with 8 bases aligning to TRBD2. CDR1 MNHEY and CDR2 SVGEGT come from the germline V gene. CDR3 length: 16 residues. V trimming: 0 bases; J trimming: 4 bases; junction bases outside the gene matches: 8. This chain's CDR3 is CASSYSNGGGRYEQYF. The CDR3 nucleotides read TGTGCCAGCAGTTACTCGAACGGGGGGGGAAGATACGAGCAGTACTTC.

The chain combines TRBV19 with TRBJ2-7, with 7 nucleotides matching TRBD2. CDR1 is LNHDA and CDR2 is SQIVND in the germline V gene (reference sequence). CDR3 size: 14 residues. Germline trimming cut 3 bases from V and 7 bases from J; bases unmatched to any gene: 9. DNA for the CDR3: TGTGCCAGTAGTATGGAAGGGACTACACAAGAGCAGTACTTC. Amino acid sequence: CASSMEGTTQEQYF. The whole variable domain, remainder taken from reference TRBV19 and TRBJ2-7, is DGGITQSPKYLFRKEGQNVTLSCEQNLNHDAMYWYRQDPGQGLRLIYYSQIVNDFQKGDIAEGYSVSREKKESFPLTVTSAQKNPTAFYLCASSMEGTTQEQYFGPGTRLTVT.

The rearrangement uses TRBV11-2 and TRBJ2-3; D might be TRBD2 (5 bases). This CDR3 is 16 amino acids long. V was clipped by 1 base and J by 0 bases, with 11 bases between them. Germline CDR1 and CDR2: SGHAT and FQNNGV. The CDR3 here is CASSLGLARSTDTQYF. CDR3 nucleotides: TGTGCCAGCAGCTTAGGTCTAGCTAGAAGCACAGATACGCAGTATTTT.

The rearrangement joins TRBV4-3 to TRBJ2-1, with D unresolved. The CDR3 has 16 residues. V lost 4 bases and J 0 bases, leaving 13 bases between the germline ends. Germline loops: CDR1 LGHNA, CDR2 YSLEER. As DNA, the CDR3 is TGCGCCAGCAGCCCTGACTGGCTCAGCTCCTACAATGAGCAGTTCTTC. Amino acid sequence: CASSPDWLSSYNEQFF.

The chain uses TRBV11-2 and TRBJ2-7; either TRBD1 or TRBD2 may fit D (7 bases each). The CDR3 extends over 15 amino acids. The V gene lost 5 bases and the J gene lost 4 bases, with 18 bases spanning the gap. Looked up from germline, CDR1 is SGHAT and CDR2 is FQNNGV. The chain's CDR3 is CASSVLTGEGYEQYF. In nucleotides, the CDR3 is TGTGCCAGCAGCGTTCTAACAGGGGAGGGATACGAGCAGTACTTC.

The chain links TRBV30 to TRBJ2-6, with D possibly matching TRBD1 (5 bases). Deletions cut 1 base from V and 4 bases from J, with 8 bases between. The germline CDR1 and CDR2 sequences are GTSNPN and SVGIG (reference sequence). The CDR3 runs 14 residues. Written as DNA, the CDR3 is TGTGCCTGGAGTGCCCCAGGGGGGGCCAACGTCCTGACTTTC. Protein product: CAWSAPGGANVLTF.

The V and J genes are TRBV7-6 and TRBJ2-7, with D possibly being TRBD1 or TRBD2 (7 bases each). V gave up 2 bases and J gave up 3 bases, with 14 bases separating them. Looked up from germline, CDR1 is SGHVS and CDR2 is FNYEAQ. CDR3 length equals 15 residues. This CDR3 reads CASSLHRGGGYEQYF. As DNA, the CDR3 is TGTGCCAGCAGCTTACACAGGGGAGGGGGCTACGAGCAGTACTTC.

The chain joins TRBV2 to TRBJ2-3, with TRBD2 as a possible D gene (5 bases). CDR1 SNHLY and CDR2 FYNNEI come from the germline V gene. The CDR3 contains 15 residues. V lost 4 bases to trimming and J lost 3 bases, with 14 bases between them. CDR3 region: CASSAFGVGTDTQYF. CDR3 in DNA: TGTGCCAGCAGTGCCTTCGGGGTAGGAACAGATACGCAGTATTTT.

The rearrangement uses TRBV27 and TRBJ2-7, with D unresolved. Per germline, CDR1 MNHEY and CDR2 SMNVEV (reference sequence). CDR3 size: 16 residues. Trimming pared 0 bases from V and 3 bases from J, leaving 15 bases between. The CDR3 nucleotides are TGTGCCAGCAGTTTATCCCCAGGTCGGTCGGACTACGAGCAGTACTTC. Translation: CASSLSPGRSDYEQYF.